The clone carrying this T cell receptor (beta chain) appeared a few times. Using its own MiXCR run on the 5' RACE reads, TCRdb lists one record per CDR3 protein. Among about 52,000 distinct CDR3 sequences listed, roughly 8.1% were seen once. The data were taken from a study of spatial heterogeneity in lung cancer. The CDR3 covers 14 residues. Trimming cost V 5 bases and J 0 bases; bases outside gene matches: 3. Germline CDR1 reads LGHNT; CDR2 reads FRNRAP. Time point specified: blood at routine non-recurrence follow-up after resection. Tumor, nontumor lung or frozen PBMC supplied whole RNA, sequenced without sorting.

V usage is TRBV12-5 and J usage is TRBJ2-5, with 7 bases aligning to TRBD1. This sequence originates from a female donor with early-stage non-small cell lung cancer. The sample was PBMCs, taken at follow-up. The CDR3 region is CASGAGTDQETQYF. In DNA, the CDR3 is TGTGCTAGTGGTGCCGGGACAGACCAAGAGACCCAGTACTTC.